A selection of T cell receptor beta chains follows, all from one sample in a study of OX40 agonist ivuxolimab in advanced cancers. Clones were read by immunoSEQ multiplex PCR, and TCRdb kept only the in-frame ones, dropping some. The sample contains fewer than 90,000 clones, about 90% of which appear only once. The sample in question was CD4+ or CD8+ T cells sorted from blood, obtained in a trial of the OX40 agonist ivuxolimab. These receptors were obtained from an adult with an advanced solid tumor such as melanoma, head and neck, liver or kidney cancer. Each CDR3 is given with its conserved first and last residue. Each record gives: V gene, D gene, CDR3 length, J gene, clone size, CDR3 DNA, CDR3 protein. A D gene is named only where the DNA matches it firmly. Size is omitted from some rows. Given values are once, few, many or a class for expanded clones.

TRBV18	-	14	TRBJ2-7	-	TGTGCCAGCTCACCCGGCGGGCGAGCCTACGAGCAGTACTTC	CASSPGGRAYEQYF
TRBV2	TRBD2	15	TRBJ2-5	-	TGTGCCAGCAGTCAGACTAGCGGGGGCCCCGAGACCCAGTACTTC	CASSQTSGGPETQYF
TRBV15	-	18	TRBJ1-6	-	TGTGCCACCAGCAGAGGTATCGGGGGAGGAGGTAGTAATTCACCCCTCCACTTT	CATSRGIGGGGSNSPLHF
TRBV2	-	14	TRBJ1-5	-	TGTGCCAGCAGTAGAGAAATTAGCAATCAGCCCCAGCATTTT	CASSREISNQPQHF
TRBV6-6	TRBD1	16	TRBJ2-7	-	TGTGCCAGCACCCCTAGTCAGGGGGCCCACCTCTACGAGCAGTACTTC	CASTPSQGAHLYEQYF
TRBV7-9	-	15	TRBJ2-3	-	TGTGCCAGCAGCTTAATGGACAGCCCCACAGATACGCAGTATTTT	CASSLMDSPTDTQYF
TRBV7-2	TRBD2	15	TRBJ2-2	-	TGTGCCAGCAGCGATAGCGGGAGTGGCACCGGGGAGCTGTTTTTT	CASSDSGSGTGELFF
TRBV30	TRBD2	19	TRBJ2-3	-	TGTGCCTGGAGTGTAGGAACTGCGGGCGGGAGTGTCGGCACAGATACGCAGTATTTT	CAWSVGTAGGSVGTDTQYF
TRBV28	-	15	TRBJ2-1	-	TGTGCCAGCAGTTTAAGGACTAGGGGGCACAATGAGCAGTTCTTC	CASSLRTRGHNEQFF
TRBV6-6	-	16	TRBJ1-3	-	TGTGCCAGCAGTCCTCGACTGAGAAGCTCTGGAAACACCATATATTTT	CASSPRLRSSGNTIYF
TRBV2	-	12	TRBJ2-7	once	TGTGCCAGCGAGGCGAAGGGTTACGAGCAGTACTTC	CASEAKGYEQYF
TRBV14	TRBD1	13	TRBJ1-1	-	TGTGCCAGCAGCCCCGGACAGGGTCTAAAAGCTTTCTTT	CASSPGQGLKAFF
TRBV19	TRBD1	15	TRBJ1-4	-	TGTGCCAGTAGTAGACAGGGGACAGCTAATGAAAAACTGTTTTTT	CASSRQGTANEKLFF
TRBV5-1	TRBD1	14	TRBJ2-4	-	TGCGCCAGCAGCCGAGATGGGACAGGGAACATTCAGTACTTC	CASSRDGTGNIQYF
TRBV9	-	16	TRBJ1-3	-	TGTGCCAGCAGCTTCGCGACAGCGGCGACGGGAAACACCATATATTTT	CASSFATAATGNTIYF
TRBV5-1	TRBD1	14	TRBJ1-2	-	TGCGCCAGCAGCCCCGGACAGGGGGGATATGGCTACACCTTC	CASSPGQGGYGYTF
TRBV5-1	-	13	TRBJ1-1	-	TGCGCCAGCGCGGGGAAGTTGAACACTGAAGCTTTCTTT	CASAGKLNTEAFF
TRBV2	-	12	TRBJ2-7	-	TGTGCCAGCAACCCCGCCCAGAGAGAGCAGTACTTC	CASNPAQREQYF
TRBV2	-	17	TRBJ1-3	-	TGTGCCAGCAGTGAAGGTCGTAGGGGGTTCTCTGGAAACACCATATATTTT	CASSEGRRGFSGNTIYF
TRBV5-1	TRBD1	17	TRBJ1-4	-	TGCGCCAGCAGCTTGGCAGGACAGGGTGCCTCTAATGAAAAACTGTTTTTT	CASSLAGQGASNEKLFF
TRBV14	-	14	TRBJ1-1	-	TGTGCCAGCAGCCAAGTCCGAGGAATCACTGAAGCTTTCTTT	CASSQVRGITEAFF
TRBV18	-	16	TRBJ1-2	-	TGTGCCAGCTCACCATCCCGTGGGGGCGTCAACTATGGCTACACCTTC	CASSPSRGGVNYGYTF
TRBV28	TRBD2	14	TRBJ2-7	-	TGTGCCAGCAGTTTTGGACTAGGTTCCTACGAGCAGTACTTC	CASSFGLGSYEQYF
TRBV7-2	-	14	TRBJ2-1	-	TGTGCCAGCAGCTTAGTTACTGAGATAGGGGAGCAGTTCTTC	CASSLVTEIGEQFF
TRBV19	-	15	TRBJ2-3	few	TGTGCCAGTAGTCCCTCCTGGCGGGGCACAGATACGCAGTATTTT	CASSPSWRGTDTQYF
TRBV11-3	-	12	TRBJ2-3	-	TGTGCCAGCAGGACAGGCACAGATACGCAGTATTTT	CASRTGTDTQYF
TRBV27	-	13	TRBJ1-1	-	TGTGCCAGCAGTTATAGGGGGAACACTGAAGCTTTCTTT	CASSYRGNTEAFF
TRBV5-1	-	17	TRBJ2-3	-	TGCGCCAGCAGTTTCCCCCCGGGGGGCTCAGAGGGTGGTACGCAGTATTTT	CASSFPPGGSEGGTQYF
TRBV19	-	14	TRBJ2-2	once	TGTGCCAGTAGACCTCACAAGAACACCGGGGAGCTGTTTTTT	CASRPHKNTGELFF
TRBV10-3	-	13	TRBJ2-1	-	TGTGCCATCAGTCCAGGCTCCTACAATGAGCAGTTCTTC	CAISPGSYNEQFF
TRBV5-1	TRBD2	16	TRBJ2-2	-	TGCGCCAGCAGCGTGGGACTAGCGGGAGGTGGCGGGGAGCTGTTTTTT	CASSVGLAGGGGELFF
TRBV29-1	-	11	TRBJ2-5	-	TGCAGCGTTGTCCGGGGAGAGACCCAGTACTTC	CSVVRGETQYF
TRBV30	-	16	TRBJ1-1	-	TGTGCCTGGAGTGTGACCCGGGACAATCTGAACACTGAAGCTTTCTTT	CAWSVTRDNLNTEAFF
TRBV5-6	-	11	TRBJ1-2	-	TGTGCCAGCAGCTTGGGCAGCGGCTACACCTTC	CASSLGSGYTF
TRBV6-5	-	15	TRBJ2-7	-	TGTGCCAGCAGTTACTCGGCTGCATACGGGTACGAGCAGTACTTC	CASSYSAAYGYEQYF
TRBV6-1	-	15	TRBJ2-7	once	TGTGCCAGCAGGACCCAACAGGGGACTTCTTACGAGCAGTACTTC	CASRTQQGTSYEQYF
TRBV19	TRBD1	14	TRBJ1-5	-	TGTGCCAGCACCGGGACAGGAGGGAGTCAGCCCCAGCATTTT	CASTGTGGSQPQHF
TRBV28	-	13	TRBJ2-7	-	TGTGCCAGTACTACCGGGACGGTCTACGAGCAGTACTTC	CASTTGTVYEQYF
TRBV5-1	TRBD1	16	TRBJ2-5	-	TGCGCCAGCAGCCCGACGACAGGGGGAGGTCAAGAGACCCAGTACTTC	CASSPTTGGGQETQYF
TRBV7-2	TRBD2	16	TRBJ2-3	-	TGTGCCAGCAGCTTAGGTCTAGCGGGGACCACAGATACGCAGTATTTT	CASSLGLAGTTDTQYF
TRBV28	-	12	TRBJ2-7	once	TGTGCCAGCAGTTCCAGGGTATATGAGCAGTACTTC	CASSSRVYEQYF
TRBV6-5	TRBD2	14	TRBJ2-7	-	TGTGCCAGCAGTTATACTAGCGGGGCTAGCGAGCAGTACTTC	CASSYTSGASEQYF
TRBV9	TRBD1	14	TRBJ2-7	once	TGTGCCAGCAGCGCGGGACAGGGCGGCGAGGAGCAGTACTTC	CASSAGQGGEEQYF
TRBV20-1	-	10	TRBJ2-1	-	TGCAGTGCCTACTTCTATGAGCAGTTCTTC	CSAYFYEQFF
TRBV2	-	15	TRBJ2-3	-	TGTGCCAGCAGAATAGCCGGACCAGTCACAGATACGCAGTATTTT	CASRIAGPVTDTQYF
TRBV4-1	TRBD1	15	TRBJ1-5	-	TGCGCCAGCAGCCAACAGACAGGGGGATTTCAGCCCCAGCATTTT	CASSQQTGGFQPQHF
TRBV6-1	-	14	TRBJ2-5	-	TGTGCCAGCATTAGAGGGAGCGGAGGAGAGACCCAGTACTTC	CASIRGSGGETQYF
TRBV7-8	TRBD1	16	TRBJ1-2	-	TGTGCCAGCAGCCCGAGGGACAGGGGCATACCGTATGGCTACACCTTC	CASSPRDRGIPYGYTF
TRBV7-2	TRBD2	16	TRBJ2-5	-	TGTGCCAGCAGATGGAGAGCGGGAGGCCGAGAAGAGACCCAGTACTTC	CASRWRAGGREETQYF
TRBV6-5	-	14	TRBJ1-1	-	TGTGCCAGCAGTTACCGGGGAGGTGGCACTGAAGCTTTCTTT	CASSYRGGGTEAFF
TRBV7-2	TRBD1	14	TRBJ1-2	once	TGTGCCAGCAGCCAAACCCAGGGGGCGAGTGGCTACACCTTC	CASSQTQGASGYTF
TRBV19	TRBD2	15	TRBJ2-5	-	TGTGCCAGTAGTATGGGACTAGCGGTACAAGAGACCCAGTACTTC	CASSMGLAVQETQYF
TRBV6-5	-	15	TRBJ1-2	-	TGTGCCAGCAGCTACACCTCGCCCTCTAACTATGGCTACACCTTC	CASSYTSPSNYGYTF
TRBV18	TRBD1	19	TRBJ2-3	-	TGTGCCAGCTCACCAGTTCTAAGGACAGGGGCCCTTAGCACAGATACGCAGTATTTT	CASSPVLRTGALSTDTQYF
TRBV5-1	-	15	TRBJ2-3	-	TGCGCCAGCAGCTTGGACGGGACTAGCACAGATACGCAGTATTTT	CASSLDGTSTDTQYF
TRBV4-2	-	15	TRBJ2-5	-	TGTGCCAGCAGCCAAGGGGTCCGGGGTGGAGAGACCCAGTACTTC	CASSQGVRGGETQYF
TRBV11-2	TRBD2	16	TRBJ2-1	-	TGTGCCAGCAGCCCCCCCAGGCGCGGGAGGTACCCTGAGCAGTTCTTC	CASSPPRRGRYPEQFF
TRBV4-2	-	15	TRBJ2-7	-	TGTGCCAGCAGCCACCCCTTGGGGGACTCCTACGAGCAGTACTTC	CASSHPLGDSYEQYF